Listed here are 18 T cell receptor beta chains from one sample, sequenced in a study of CD8 T cells in Susac syndrome. Reverse transcription of about 0.45 to 1 ug RNA was performed with random hexamers. MiXCR, run by TCRdb on the immunoSEQ multiplex PCR reads, gives a single entry per CDR3 protein. The sample yields some 100,000 distinct CDR3 sequences, just under 95% seen once. The sample was CD8+ T cells from PBMCs. Receptor source: a human donor in good health.

This clonotype was counted only a few times. The chain carries TRBV7-2 and TRBJ2-7; D gene ambiguous. Germline V gives CDR1 SGHTA, CDR2 FQGNSA. V was cut by 6 bases and J by 5 bases, with 14 bases left in between. The CDR3 is 13 amino acids. For the CDR3, the DNA is TGTGCCAGCAGGCTCCGCATGTCGGACGAGCAGTACTTC. It codes for CASRLRMSDEQYF.

In nucleotides, the CDR3 is TGTGCCAGCAGGACTAGCGTTAACTCCGGGGAGCTGTTTTTT. The encoded protein is CASRTSVNSGELFF. This rearrangement joins TRBV19 to TRBJ2-2, with TRBD2 matching 9 bases. J was trimmed by 6 bases and V by 9 bases; bases with no gene match: 8. CDR3 size: 14 residues. Per the germline V gene, CDR1 is LNHDA and CDR2 is SQIVND (reference sequence).

J is TRBJ2-3 and V is TRBV11-2; 8 positions agree with TRBD2. The CDR3 is 13 residues long. Germline CDR1 reads SGHAT; CDR2 reads FQNNGV. V was pared by 0 bases and J by 15 bases, with 8 bases of the junction left unmatched. The CDR3 DNA reads as TGTGCCAGCAGCTTAGAACTAGCGGAGGGGGTCTATTTT. Protein sequence: CASSLELAEGVYF. Full variable domain (remainder filled in from reference TRBV11-2 and TRBJ2-3): EAGVAQSPRYKIIEKRQSVAFWCNPISGHATLYWYQQILGQGPKLLIQFQNNGVVDDSQLPKDRFSAERLKGVDSTLKIQPAKLEDSAVYLCASSLELAEGVYFGPGTRLTVL.

The chain employs TRBV29-1 and TRBJ2-7; either TRBD1 or TRBD2 may fit D (5 bases each). The CDR3 length is 13 residues. Germline V gene data show CDR1 as SQVTM and CDR2 as ANQGSEA. The V end lost 5 bases, the J end lost 0 bases, and 11 bases lay between the germline ends. CDR3 bases: TGCAGCGTTCGCAGGGACCCCTCCTACGAGCAGTACTTC. Encoded protein: CSVRRDPSYEQYF.

This chain connects TRBV9 to TRBJ1-1, with D hard to call. V was clipped by 3 bases and J by 0 bases, with 12 bases between them. In germline, CDR1 is SGDLS, CDR2 YYNGEE. The CDR3 is 15 amino acids. The CDR3 is CASSETIVLNTEAFF. CDR3 nucleotide sequence: TGTGCCAGCAGCGAAACGATAGTATTGAACACTGAAGCTTTCTTT.

This chain links TRBV6-2 or TRBV6-3 with TRBJ2-5, with D unresolved. Germline assignment: CDR1 MNHEY and CDR2 SVGEGT. Trimming pared 5 bases from V and 3 bases from J, leaving 16 bases between. The CDR3 extends over 15 amino acids. CDR3 residues: CASSRRWTAEETQYF. The CDR3 DNA reads TGTGCCAGCAGTCGACGTTGGACGGCGGAAGAGACCCAGTACTTC.

The chain uses TRBV7-9 and TRBJ2-7, with 12 bases lining up with TRBD2. Germline V lookup: CDR1 SEHNR, CDR2 FQNEAQ (reference sequence). The junction had 6 bases not matched to a gene; V was cut back by 3 bases and J by 0 bases. The CDR3 is 17 residues long. The CDR3 nucleotides are TGTGCCAGCAGCTTTGGGACTAGCGGGCATAGCTCCTACGAGCAGTACTTC. Translating gives CASSFGTSGHSSYEQYF.

The V gene is TRBV3-1, the J gene TRBJ2-3, with 7 bases matching TRBD1. Germline values: CDR1 LGHDT, CDR2 YNNKEL (reference sequence). J lost 2 bases, V lost 5 bases, and 7 bases had no gene match. The CDR3 has 15 amino acids. The CDR3 DNA reads TGTGCCAGCAGCTTTAGACAGGGATCCACAGATACGCAGTATTTT. As protein: CASSFRQGSTDTQYF.

V and J are TRBV11-2 and TRBJ1-1; no reliable D call. V shed 2 bases and J shed 0 bases, with 7 bases lying between them. Germline V gene lookup returns CDR1 SGHAT and CDR2 FQNNGV. There are 14 residues in the CDR3. CDR3 nucleotides: TGTGCCAGCAGCTTACTCGGGATGAACACTGAAGCTTTCTTT. As protein: CASSLLGMNTEAFF.

Notes on this clonotype: Germline is not matched at one junction end, which may reflect a read error. The chain employs TRBV7-3 and TRBJ1-2; D might be TRBD1 (5 bases). The CDR3 length is 13 residues. CDR1 and CDR2 (germline): SGHTA, FQGTGA. In DNA, the CDR3 is TGTGCCAGCAGCTCCACCGGGACGGATGGCTTCACCTTC. The encoded protein is CASSSTGTDGFTF.

This chain links TRBV5-1 with TRBJ1-1; 12 bases align to TRBD1. Germline V CDR1 and CDR2: SGHRS, YFSETQ. CDR3 size: 16 residues. V shed 2 bases, J shed 5 bases, and the junction held 7 bases outside the gene matches. Written as DNA, the CDR3 is TGCGCCAGCAGCTTAGGGACAGGGGGCGCGAGGACTGAAGCTTTCTTT. Protein product: CASSLGTGGARTEAFF.

This rearrangement joins TRBV4-1 to TRBJ2-1; D perhaps matches TRBD2 (6 bases). Germline V gives CDR1 MGHRA, CDR2 YSYEKL. The CDR3 covers 15 residues. Trimming removed 2 bases at V and 1 base at J, with 9 bases between. CDR3 DNA sequence: TGCGCCAGCAGCCAAACCGGGACTTCCTACAATGAGCAGTTCTTC. Translated: CASSQTGTSYNEQFF.

CDR3 bases: TGTGCCAGCGGCTGGCTGGGCTCCGGGACTAGCGGTTCCAATGAGCAGTTCTTC. This gives the protein CASGWLGSGTSGSNEQFF. The gene calls are TRBV7-2 and TRBJ2-1; 11 nucleotides match TRBD2. V shed 8 bases, J shed 6 bases, and the junction held 18 bases outside the gene matches. The CDR3 is made up of 18 amino acids. From germline, CDR1 is SGHTA and CDR2 FQGNSA.

V gene TRBV5-8 combines with J gene TRBJ2-3, with 9 bases matching TRBD2. Germline CDR1 SGHTS, CDR2 YDEGEE. The CDR3 is 14 amino acids. V trimming: 0 bases; J trimming: 4 bases; junction bases outside the gene matches: 0. This CDR3 is CASSLERGADTQYF. Here the CDR3 DNA reads TGTGCCAGCAGCTTGGAGCGGGGGGCAGATACGCAGTATTTT.

In its sample, this clonotype was seen once. The chain joins TRBV5-1 to TRBJ2-1; TRBD1 matches at 7 bases. This CDR3 comprises 16 residues. The trim removed 0 bases at V and 3 bases at J, leaving 6 bases unmatched. CDR1 is SGHRS and CDR2 is YFSETQ in the germline V gene. As DNA, the CDR3 is TGCGCCAGCAGCTTGGAGGGGGCGCGGGTCTACAATGAGCAGTTCTTC. Translated, it gives CASSLEGARVYNEQFF.

The V gene is TRBV20-1, the J gene TRBJ1-1, with 8 bases identical to TRBD1. In germline, CDR1 is DFQATT, CDR2 SNEGSKA (reference sequence). This CDR3 is 12 amino acids long. After removal of 3 bases from V and 6 bases from J, the junction contained 3 bases not matched to a gene. The CDR3 coding sequence is TGCAGTGCTAGGACAGGGGACTCTGAAGCTTTCTTT. Residues: CSARTGDSEAFF.

This chain links TRBV12-3 or TRBV12-4 with TRBJ2-1; D may be TRBD2 (5 bases). The CDR3 covers 16 residues. V lost 2 bases and J lost 6, with 17 bases in between. The DNA for the CDR3 is TGTGCCAGCAGTTTAAGAGGGTCACCTACCAGCAATGAGCAGTTCTTC. Its protein product is CASSLRGSPTSNEQFF.

The V gene is TRBV20-1, the J gene TRBJ2-1; D is uncertain. V shed 1 base and J shed 5 bases, with 21 bases lying between them. Germline V gene lookup returns CDR1 DFQATT and CDR2 SNEGSKA (reference sequence). This CDR3 comprises 17 residues. The CDR3 sequence is CSARATRAPRQNNEQFF. CDR3 nucleotide sequence: TGCAGTGCTAGAGCCACCCGGGCCCCCAGGCAAAACAATGAGCAGTTCTTC.